Below are 21 T cell receptor beta chains sequenced from a single sample in a study of shared clonotypes between healthy human individuals. Measured with immunoSEQ multiplex PCR; TCRdb has only the in-frame clones, and not every one. The sample lists about 2 million clones; about 94% were seen once. CD45RO-negative cells were positively selected for CCR7, leaving out terminally differentiated effector memory CD45RA+ cells. Sequenced sample: naive CD8+ T cells sorted from blood. The receptors were sampled from a man younger than 35 in good health.

The V gene is TRBV13, the J gene TRBJ2-7; D perhaps matches TRBD2 (6 bases). V was shortened by 5 bases and J by 3 bases, with 14 bases between the two germline ends. The CDR3 is 14 residues long. The germline CDR1 and CDR2 sequences are PRHDT and FYEKMQ (reference sequence). The CDR3 spells CASSPEGSFYEQYF. CDR3 nucleotide sequence: TGTGCCAGCAGCCCGGAGGGGTCGTTCTACGAGCAGTACTTC. The variable domain in full, with the rest retrieved from reference TRBV13 and TRBJ2-7, is AAGVIQSPRHLIKEKRETATLKCYPIPRHDTVYWYQQGPGQDPQFLISFYEKMQSDKGSIPDRFSAQQFSDYHSELNMSSLELGDSALYFCASSPEGSFYEQYFGPGTRLTVT.

V gene TRBV7-9 combines with J gene TRBJ2-7; no clear D. V was clipped by 0 bases and J by 0 bases, with 9 bases between them. CDR3 size: 15 residues. Germline CDR1 SEHNR, CDR2 FQNEAQ (reference sequence). In DNA form, the CDR3 reads TGTGCCAGCAGCTTAGCATCGCTTACCTCCTACGAGCAGTACTTC. Its translation: CASSLASLTSYEQYF.

This clone was seen only once. J is TRBJ1-3 and V is TRBV2, with TRBD1 as a possible D gene (5 bases). Trimming pared 3 bases from V and 0 bases from J, leaving 18 bases between. CDR3 length: 18 amino acids. CDR1 SNHLY and CDR2 FYNNEI come from the germline V gene. CDR3 sequence (DNA): TGTGCCAGCAGTGACGATCCCGGGACGGGAAGCTCTGGAAACACCATATATTTT. Protein: CASSDDPGTGSSGNTIYF.

The chain has TRBV7-2 and TRBJ2-7; D tentatively fits TRBD1 or TRBD2 (5 bases each). This CDR3 spans 15 amino acids. The V gene's germline CDR1 is SGHTA and CDR2 FQGNSA. V gave up 5 bases and J gave up 1 base, with 15 bases separating them. CDR3 DNA sequence: TGTGCCAGCAGCCATTGGGACGGAGATTCCTACGAGCAGTACTTC. Amino acid sequence: CASSHWDGDSYEQYF.

The J gene is TRBJ2-1, the V gene TRBV6-6; TRBD2 matches at 8 bases. The germline V gene encodes CDR1 MNHNY and CDR2 SVGAGI (reference sequence). The CDR3 has 15 residues. The ends lost 2 bases at V and 5 bases at J; junction bases unmatched: 5. The CDR3 coding sequence is TGTGCCAGCAGTTACGAGCGGGGGTTCGACAATGAGCAGTTCTTC. Its translation: CASSYERGFDNEQFF.

J is TRBJ2-2 and V is TRBV10-3, with TRBD1 matching over 8 bases. CDR1 is ENHRY and CDR2 is SYGVKD in the germline V gene. The V segment lost 6 bases and the J segment 7 bases; nucleotides outside the gene matches: 10. The CDR3 has 15 amino acids. The CDR3, as DNA: TGTGCCATCAGCGCGGGACAGGAGTATTTCGGGGAGCTGTTTTTT. Protein: CAISAGQEYFGELFF.

The chain recombines TRBV15 with TRBJ1-1, with a tentative D call TRBD1 (5 bases). CDR3 length: 14 residues. CDR1 and CDR2 from the germline V gene are LNHNV and YYDKDF (reference sequence). Trimming shortened V by 3 bases and J by 1 base, and 9 bases separated the two germline ends. DNA of the CDR3: TGTGCCACCAGCAGCGGGACCTCGAACACTGAAGCTTTCTTT. Encoded protein: CATSSGTSNTEAFF.

The chain links TRBV19 to TRBJ2-7, with 8 bases that match TRBD2. The trim removed 5 bases at V and 5 bases at J, leaving 5 bases unmatched. This CDR3 has 13 amino acids. The V gene's germline CDR1 is LNHDA and CDR2 SQIVND (reference sequence). The chain's CDR3 is CASSPRGGDEQYF. CDR3 coding DNA: TGTGCCAGTAGTCCCCGGGGGGGGGACGAGCAGTACTTC.

The rearrangement uses TRBV14 and TRBJ2-1, with 8 positions matching TRBD2. Germline loops: CDR1 SGHDN, CDR2 FVKESK. CDR3 length: 16 amino acids. V lost 1 base and J lost 8; bases outside the gene matches: 10. CDR3 bases: TGTGCCAGCAGCCAAGTACAAGCGGGAGAGGCTGATGAGCAGTTCTTC. This gives the protein CASSQVQAGEADEQFF.

V and J are TRBV28 and TRBJ2-1, with D possibly matching TRBD1 (6 bases). Trimming shortened V by 7 bases and J by 11 bases, and 18 bases separated the two germline ends. This CDR3 is built from 13 residues. Germline CDR1 and CDR2: MDHEN and SYDVKM. CDR3 in amino acids: CASTSTGTRKQFF. The CDR3 coding sequence is TGTGCCAGCACCTCGACCGGGACACGTAAGCAGTTCTTC. The full variable domain, in which reference TRBV28 and TRBJ2-1 provide the parts outside the CDR3, is DVKVTQSSRYLVKRTGEKVFLECVQDMDHENMFWYRQDPGLGLRLIYFSYDVKMKEKGDIPEGYSVSREKKERFSLILESASTNQTSMYLCASTSTGTRKQFFGPGTRLTVL.

This clone has only one observation. Other DNA sequences in the sample encode the same CDR3. The V call is TRBV19, the J call TRBJ1-1; D gene uncertain. The CDR3 totals 13 residues. V lost 1 base and J 3 bases, leaving 6 bases between the germline ends. Germline CDR1 and CDR2: LNHDA and SQIVND (reference sequence). The CDR3 loop is CASSIVGYTEAFF. As DNA, the CDR3 is TGTGCCAGTAGTATAGTCGGATACACTGAAGCTTTCTTT.

Concerning this clone: Different DNA sequences within this sample yield the same CDR3. The rearrangement links TRBV6-5 to TRBJ1-2, with 10 bases matching TRBD1. Germline V gene lookup returns CDR1 MNHEY and CDR2 SVGAGI. The V segment lost 3 bases and the J segment 6 bases; nucleotides outside the gene matches: 4. The CDR3 has 14 amino acids. The CDR3 sequence: CASSYTGTGDGYTF. CDR3 bases: TGTGCCAGCAGTTATACCGGGACAGGGGATGGCTACACCTTC.

The V call is TRBV7-9, the J call TRBJ2-3; D is unclear. V was shortened by 5 bases and J by 4 bases, with 10 bases between the two germline ends. The CDR3 length is 13 residues. Germline V gene sequence: CDR1 SEHNR, CDR2 FQNEAQ (reference sequence). The CDR3 sequence is CASSVGRADTQYF. As DNA, the CDR3 is TGTGCCAGCAGCGTGGGTCGGGCAGATACGCAGTATTTT.

The V and J genes are TRBV5-8 and TRBJ2-7; D is perhaps TRBD1 or TRBD2 (5 bases each). Germline V gives CDR1 SGHTS, CDR2 YDEGEE. The CDR3 contains 12 residues. The V end lost 0 bases, the J end lost 6 bases, and 7 bases lay between the germline ends. CDR3 region: CASSLGGTEQYF. The CDR3 DNA sequence: TGTGCCAGCAGCTTGGGGGGGACCGAGCAGTACTTC.

The genes are TRBV5-4 and TRBJ2-7, with a weak D call TRBD2 (5 bases). The length of the CDR3 is 12 residues. Trimming left V 3 bases short and J 2 bases short, with 6 bases between. Germline CDR1 SGHNT, CDR2 YYREEE (reference sequence). The CDR3 DNA reads TGTGCCAGCAGCTCCGGGGCCTACGAGCAGTACTTC. It encodes CASSSGAYEQYF. The complete variable domain, with remaining parts taken from reference TRBV5-4 and TRBJ2-7, reads ETGVTQSPTHLIKTRGQQVTLRCSSQSGHNTVSWYQQALGQGPQFIFQYYREEENGRGNFPPRFSGLQFPNYSSELNVNALELDDSALYLCASSSGAYEQYFGPGTRLTVT.

The J gene is TRBJ1-1, the V gene TRBV6-1, with TRBD1 as a possible D gene (6 bases). CDR1 MNHNS and CDR2 SASEGT come from the germline V gene. CDR3 size: 15 residues. V was clipped by 3 bases and J by 3 bases, with 14 bases between them. The CDR3 sequence is CASSEEGGPHTEAFF. DNA for the CDR3: TGTGCCAGCAGTGAGGAGGGGGGACCGCACACTGAAGCTTTCTTT.

The V and J genes are TRBV19 and TRBJ1-3, with D perhaps TRBD1 (6 bases). The CDR3 is 15 residues long. V lost 9 bases and J 0 bases, leaving 15 bases between the germline ends. The germline V gene has CDR1 LNHDA and CDR2 SQIVND (reference sequence). CDR3 in amino acids: CASVPTGSSGNTIYF. The CDR3 nucleotides are TGTGCCAGCGTCCCTACAGGGTCCTCTGGAAACACCATATATTTT.

This chain connects TRBV5-4 to TRBJ2-2; no clear D. The length of the CDR3 is 13 residues. Trimming took off 0 bases at V and 4 bases at J, with 4 bases between the two ends. Germline CDR1 is SGHNT and CDR2 is YYREEE (reference sequence). The CDR3 nucleotides are TGTGCCAGCAGCTTGGACCTCACCGGGGAGCTGTTTTTT. This encodes CASSLDLTGELFF.

The chain employs TRBV27 and TRBJ2-5; 11 nucleotides match TRBD2. Trimming at V came to 0 bases and at J to 4 bases, leaving 4 bases not matched to a gene. Looked up from germline, CDR1 is MNHEY and CDR2 is SMNVEV (reference sequence). The CDR3 spans 16 residues. This CDR3 is CASSLSGSGRVETQYF. In DNA form, the CDR3 reads TGTGCCAGCAGTTTATCGGGTAGCGGGAGGGTAGAGACCCAGTACTTC.

The chain is built from TRBV19 and TRBJ2-7; 7 nucleotides line up with TRBD1. The CDR3 sequence is 14 residues long. The V gene end was trimmed by 3 bases and the J gene end by 6 bases; junction bases not matched to a gene: 8. CDR1 and CDR2 from the germline V gene are LNHDA and SQIVND (reference sequence). The CDR3, as DNA: TGTGCCAGTAGTATGTATAACAGGGGTGGCGAGCAGTACTTC. Translating gives CASSMYNRGGEQYF.

This chain joins TRBV11-2 and TRBJ2-3, with a tentative D call TRBD2 (5 bases). Trimming stripped 8 bases from V and 2 bases from J, with 8 bases between. CDR3 size: 12 residues. CDR1 and CDR2 from the germline V gene are SGHAT and FQNNGV. CDR3 loop: CASLGDTDTQYF. CDR3 in DNA: TGTGCCAGCCTCGGGGACACAGATACGCAGTATTTT.